This entry is about one TCR beta chain. The data stem from a study of blood T cell repertoires in COVID-19. Assay: immunoSEQ multiplex PCR; the TCRdb copy retains only in-frame clones and omits some. The table shows around 100,000 clones, with roughly 87% occurring only once. After removal of 0 bases from V and 3 bases from J, the junction contained 12 bases not matched to a gene. The CDR3 is 20 residues long. Per the germline V gene, CDR1 is SGHRS and CDR2 is YFSETQ. The chain employs TRBV5-1 and TRBJ1-4; 12 bases match TRBD1. Sequences were obtained from peripheral blood. The source is a human donor in a cohort sampled during active COVID-19. CDR3 region: CASSLVSGTGGPAANEKLFF. The CDR3 DNA reads TGCGCCAGCAGCTTGGTTTCGGGGACAGGGGGCCCGGCGGCTAATGAAAAACTGTTTTTT.